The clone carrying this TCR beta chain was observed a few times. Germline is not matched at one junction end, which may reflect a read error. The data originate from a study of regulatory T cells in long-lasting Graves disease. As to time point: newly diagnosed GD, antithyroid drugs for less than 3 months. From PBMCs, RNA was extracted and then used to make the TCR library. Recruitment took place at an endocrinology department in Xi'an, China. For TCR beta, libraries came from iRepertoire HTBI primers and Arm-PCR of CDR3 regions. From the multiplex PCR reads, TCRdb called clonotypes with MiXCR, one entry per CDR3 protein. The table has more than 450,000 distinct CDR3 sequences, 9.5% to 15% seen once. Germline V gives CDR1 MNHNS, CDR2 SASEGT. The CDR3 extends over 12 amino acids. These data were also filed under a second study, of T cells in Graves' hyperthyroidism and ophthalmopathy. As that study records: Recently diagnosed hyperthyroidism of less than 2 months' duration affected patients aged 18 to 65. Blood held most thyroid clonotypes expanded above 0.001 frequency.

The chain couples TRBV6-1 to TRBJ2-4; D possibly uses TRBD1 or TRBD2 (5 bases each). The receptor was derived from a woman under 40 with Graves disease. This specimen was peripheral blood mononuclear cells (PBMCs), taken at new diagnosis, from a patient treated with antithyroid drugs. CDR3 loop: CASSFGAGPLRF. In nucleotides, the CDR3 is TGTGCCAGCAGCTTCGGGGCGGGCCCTTTACGCTTC.